The present TCR beta chain was sequenced within a study of human T cells and chemical hapten exposure. TCRdb processed the RACE reads anew with MiXCR; each CDR3 protein has one entry. The sample contains about 96,000 distinct CDR3 sequences, about 9.6% of which appear only once. The trim removed 3 bases at V and 7 bases at J, leaving 12 bases unmatched. The CDR3 extends over 16 amino acids. In germline, CDR1 is SGHNT, CDR2 YYREEE (reference sequence). Time point specified: patch test 2, 6 weeks after DPC sensitization. Treatment noted: therapeutic diphenylcyclopropenone sensitization with weekly scalp DPC. This clonotype was observed a handful of times.

The rearrangement links TRBV5-4 to TRBJ2-1, with TRBD2 matching 8 bases. The sequences come from whole blood, collected in connection with sensitization to the hapten diphenylcyclopropenone (DPC). The TCR comes from a middle-aged woman with alopecia areata. Some clones in this sample may be carry-over from other donors' samples. This CDR3 is CASSSPLRGGLNEQFF. In DNA form, the CDR3 reads TGTGCCAGCAGCTCTCCCCTTCGGGGGGGCCTTAATGAGCAGTTCTTC.